This entry describes one T cell receptor beta chain. Antigen unknown. The sample comes from a study of long-term antiretroviral therapy in people with HIV. Turning to the study itself: Of all samples, the earliest predate the 2015 immediate-ART recommendation by about a decade. Study-level points and caveats: Clones that had undergone expansion before ART prevailed in the repertoire throughout all time points. Blood specimens, gathered between about 2003 and 2017, were possibly obtained under older ART regimens.

Treatment of all HIV participants took place in the United States. With survey level as its setting, the immunoSEQ assay was v3.0. Clones were sequenced by immunoSEQ multiplex PCR, and TCRdb holds only the in-frame ones, with some missing. The repertoire has fewer than 40,000 clones, approximately 87% of them found once; the top ten carry 3.5% to 4.5%. Germline-derived CDR1 and CDR2 are MNHEY and SMNVEV (reference sequence). The CDR3 sequence is 16 residues long. Trimming left V 7 bases short and J 0 bases short, with 13 bases between. The clonotype originates from a woman aged 45-65 years with HIV. The chain recombines TRBV27 with TRBJ1-6, with a possible D match to TRBD1 (5 bases). The sample consisted of unsorted PBMCs, taken 1.2 years after starting antiretroviral therapy. CDR3 coding DNA: TGTGCCAGCACCCGGGACCGCGTCTCCTATAATTCACCCCTCCACTTT. It yields the protein CASTRDRVSYNSPLHF.